This T cell receptor (beta chain) was captured in a study of response to subunit inactivated influenza vaccine. CDR3 length: 15 amino acids. The V and J ends lost 6 bases and 3 bases, in that order; junction bases with no gene match: 13. CDR1 is DFQATT and CDR2 is SNEGSKA in the germline V gene (reference sequence). TCRdb analysed the RT-PCR reads with MiXCR anew, one entry per CDR3 protein. Of around 570,000 distinct CDR3 sequences in the sample, about 11% were seen once. This sample also appeared in a second study, on T cells expressing NK-cell markers. This second report adds: TCR beta cDNA was made by 5'RACE template switching with UMIs.

The chain is built from TRBV20-1 and TRBJ2-7; 8 bases map to TRBD1. The receptor's source is a man in his forties or fifties who received an inactivated influenza vaccine. The sample was PBMCs from blood, taken on the day of vaccination. DNA of the CDR3: TGCAGTGCCTCCCCAGGGGGCGCGAGGAACTACGAGCAGTACTTC. Encoded protein: CSASPGGARNYEQYF.